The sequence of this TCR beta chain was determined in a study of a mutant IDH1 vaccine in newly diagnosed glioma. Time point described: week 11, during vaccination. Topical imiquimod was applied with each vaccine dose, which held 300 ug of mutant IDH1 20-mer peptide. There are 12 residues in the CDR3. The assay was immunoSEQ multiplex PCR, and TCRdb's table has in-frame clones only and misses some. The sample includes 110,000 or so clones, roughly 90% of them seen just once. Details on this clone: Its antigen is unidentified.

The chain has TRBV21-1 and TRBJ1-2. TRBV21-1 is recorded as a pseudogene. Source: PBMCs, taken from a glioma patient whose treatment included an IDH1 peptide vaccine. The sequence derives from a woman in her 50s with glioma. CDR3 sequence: CASKGTGGGYTF. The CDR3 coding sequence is TGTGCCAGCAAAGGGACCGGAGGTGGCTACACCTTC.